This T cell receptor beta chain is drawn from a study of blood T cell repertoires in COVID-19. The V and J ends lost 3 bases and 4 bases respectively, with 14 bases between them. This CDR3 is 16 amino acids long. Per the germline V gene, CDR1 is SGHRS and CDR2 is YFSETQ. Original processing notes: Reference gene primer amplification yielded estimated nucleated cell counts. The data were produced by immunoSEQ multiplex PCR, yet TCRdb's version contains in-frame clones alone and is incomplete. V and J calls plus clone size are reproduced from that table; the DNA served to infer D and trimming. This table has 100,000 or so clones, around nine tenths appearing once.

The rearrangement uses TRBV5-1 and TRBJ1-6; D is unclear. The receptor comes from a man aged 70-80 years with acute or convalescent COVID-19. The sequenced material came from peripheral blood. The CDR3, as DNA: TGCGCCAGCAGCTACCGGACGGGAGGATATAATTCACCCCTCCACTTT. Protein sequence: CASSYRTGGYNSPLHF. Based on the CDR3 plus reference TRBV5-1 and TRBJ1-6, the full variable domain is KAGVTQTPRYLIKTRGQQVTLSCSPISGHRSVSWYQQTPGQGLQFLFEYFSETQRNKGNFPGRFSGRQFSNSRSEMNVSTLELGDSALYLCASSYRTGGYNSPLHFGNGTRLTVT.